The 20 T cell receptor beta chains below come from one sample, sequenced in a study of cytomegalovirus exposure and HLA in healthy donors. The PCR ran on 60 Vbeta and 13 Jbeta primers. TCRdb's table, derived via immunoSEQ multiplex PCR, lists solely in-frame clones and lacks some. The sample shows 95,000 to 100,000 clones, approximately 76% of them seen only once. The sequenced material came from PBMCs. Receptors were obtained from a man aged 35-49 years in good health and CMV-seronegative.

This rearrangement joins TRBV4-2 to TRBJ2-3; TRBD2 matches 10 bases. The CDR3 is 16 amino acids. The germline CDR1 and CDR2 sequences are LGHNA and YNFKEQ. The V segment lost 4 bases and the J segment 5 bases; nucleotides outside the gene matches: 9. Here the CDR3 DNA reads TGTGCCAGCAGCCCCCCCAGCGGGGGGGCGGGAGATACGCAGTATTTT. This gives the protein CASSPPSGGAGDTQYF.

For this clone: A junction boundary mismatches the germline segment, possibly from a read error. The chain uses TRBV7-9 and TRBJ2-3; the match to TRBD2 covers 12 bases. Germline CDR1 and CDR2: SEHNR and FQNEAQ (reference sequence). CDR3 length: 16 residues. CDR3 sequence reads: CSSSFLAGGNTDTQYF. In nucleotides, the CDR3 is TGTTCCAGCAGCTTCCTAGCGGGGGGGAACACAGATACGCAGTATTTT.

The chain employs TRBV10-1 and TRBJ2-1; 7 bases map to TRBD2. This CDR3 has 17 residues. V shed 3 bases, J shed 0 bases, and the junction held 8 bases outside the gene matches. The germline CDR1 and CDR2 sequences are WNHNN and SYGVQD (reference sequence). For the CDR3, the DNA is TGCGCCAGCAGTGACCCTAGGGGAGGGGACTCCTACAATGAGCAGTTCTTC. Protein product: CASSDPRGGDSYNEQFF.

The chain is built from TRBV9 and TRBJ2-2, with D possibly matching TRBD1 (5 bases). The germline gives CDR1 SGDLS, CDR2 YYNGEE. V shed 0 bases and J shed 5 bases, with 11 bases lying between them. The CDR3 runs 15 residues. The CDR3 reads CASSVVSAGTGELFF. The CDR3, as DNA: TGTGCCAGCAGCGTAGTTTCGGCAGGGACCGGGGAGCTGTTTTTT.

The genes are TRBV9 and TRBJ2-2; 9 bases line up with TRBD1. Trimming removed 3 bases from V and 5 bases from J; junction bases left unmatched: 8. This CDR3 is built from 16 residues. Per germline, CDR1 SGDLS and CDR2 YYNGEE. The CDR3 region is CASSATGTGNTGELFF. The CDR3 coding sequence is TGTGCCAGCAGCGCGACCGGGACAGGGAATACCGGGGAGCTGTTTTTT.

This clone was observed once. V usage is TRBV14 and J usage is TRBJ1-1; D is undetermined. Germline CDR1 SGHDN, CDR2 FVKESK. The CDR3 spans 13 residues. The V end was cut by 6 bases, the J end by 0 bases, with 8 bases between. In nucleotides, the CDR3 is TGTGCCAGCAGTCGGACTGTGAACACTGAAGCTTTCTTT. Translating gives CASSRTVNTEAFF.

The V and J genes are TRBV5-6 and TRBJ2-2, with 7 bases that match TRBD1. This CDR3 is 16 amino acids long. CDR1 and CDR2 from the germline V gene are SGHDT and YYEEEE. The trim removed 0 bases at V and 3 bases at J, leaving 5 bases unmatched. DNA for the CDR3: TGTGCCAGCAGCTTGGAACAGGGGAGCTACACCGGGGAGCTGTTTTTT. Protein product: CASSLEQGSYTGELFF.

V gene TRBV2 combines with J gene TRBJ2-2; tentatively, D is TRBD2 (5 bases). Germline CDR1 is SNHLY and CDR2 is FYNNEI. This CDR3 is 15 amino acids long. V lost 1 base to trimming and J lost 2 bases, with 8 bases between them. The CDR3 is CASSEGGANTGELFF. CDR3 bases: TGTGCCAGCAGTGAAGGGGGAGCTAACACCGGGGAGCTGTTTTTT.

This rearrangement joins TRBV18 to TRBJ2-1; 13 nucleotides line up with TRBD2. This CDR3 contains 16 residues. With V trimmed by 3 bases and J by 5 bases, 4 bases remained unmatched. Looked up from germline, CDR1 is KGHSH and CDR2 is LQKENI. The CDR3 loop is CASSPVGLAGDNEQFF. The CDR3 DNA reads TGTGCCAGCTCACCGGTAGGACTAGCGGGGGACAATGAGCAGTTCTTC.

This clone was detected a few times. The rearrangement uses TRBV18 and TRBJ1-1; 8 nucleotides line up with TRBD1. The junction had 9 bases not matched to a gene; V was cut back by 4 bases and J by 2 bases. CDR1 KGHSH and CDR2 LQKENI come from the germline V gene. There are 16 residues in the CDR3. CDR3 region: CASSRTGGGLNTEAFF. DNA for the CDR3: TGTGCCAGCTCACGAACAGGGGGAGGTCTCAACACTGAAGCTTTCTTT.

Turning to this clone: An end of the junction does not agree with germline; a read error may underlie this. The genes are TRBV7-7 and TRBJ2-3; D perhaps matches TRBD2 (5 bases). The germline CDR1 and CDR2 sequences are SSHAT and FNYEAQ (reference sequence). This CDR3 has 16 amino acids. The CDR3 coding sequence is TGTGCTAGCAGCTTAGCCCTCTCGGGGAGCACAGATACGCAGTATTTT. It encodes CASSLALSGSTDTQYF.

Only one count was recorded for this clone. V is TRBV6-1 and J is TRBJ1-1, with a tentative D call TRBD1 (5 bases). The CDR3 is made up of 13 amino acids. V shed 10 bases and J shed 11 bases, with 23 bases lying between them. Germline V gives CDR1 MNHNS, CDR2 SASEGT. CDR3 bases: TGTGCCACCCGCCCAGGGTATGGGAGGGAGGCTTTCTTT. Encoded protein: CATRPGYGREAFF.

The CDR3 bases are TGTGCCAGCAGCAAAGGGGAAGGACAGGGGGACGTCGGGGAGCTGTTTTTT. It specifies CASSKGEGQGDVGELFF. This chain links TRBV21-1 with TRBJ2-2; the table's D call, TRBD1, was not checked against the DNA. TRBV21-1 is listed as a pseudogene. This CDR3 contains 17 residues.

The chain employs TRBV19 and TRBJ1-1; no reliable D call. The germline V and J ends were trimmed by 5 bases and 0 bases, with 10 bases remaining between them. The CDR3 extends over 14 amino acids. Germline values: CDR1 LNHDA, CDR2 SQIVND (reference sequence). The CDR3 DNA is TGTGCCAGTAGTCCGACATCCTTGAACACTGAAGCTTTCTTT. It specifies CASSPTSLNTEAFF. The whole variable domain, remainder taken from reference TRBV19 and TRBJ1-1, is DGGITQSPKYLFRKEGQNVTLSCEQNLNHDAMYWYRQDPGQGLRLIYYSQIVNDFQKGDIAEGYSVSREKKESFPLTVTSAQKNPTAFYLCASSPTSLNTEAFFGQGTRLTVV.

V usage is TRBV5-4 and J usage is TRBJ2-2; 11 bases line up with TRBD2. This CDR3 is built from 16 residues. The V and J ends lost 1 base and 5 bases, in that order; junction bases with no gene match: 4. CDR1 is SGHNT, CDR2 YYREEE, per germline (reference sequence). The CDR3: CASSLKTSGATGELFF. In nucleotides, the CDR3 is TGTGCCAGCAGCTTGAAGACTAGCGGGGCGACCGGGGAGCTGTTTTTT.

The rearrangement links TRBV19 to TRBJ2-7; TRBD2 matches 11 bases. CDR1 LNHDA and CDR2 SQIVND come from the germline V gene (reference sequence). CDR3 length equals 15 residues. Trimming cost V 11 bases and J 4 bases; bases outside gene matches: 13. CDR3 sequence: CAPLSGGAVGYEQYV. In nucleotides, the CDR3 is TGTGCCCCTCTTAGCGGGGGGGCCGTTGGATACGAGCAGTACGTC.

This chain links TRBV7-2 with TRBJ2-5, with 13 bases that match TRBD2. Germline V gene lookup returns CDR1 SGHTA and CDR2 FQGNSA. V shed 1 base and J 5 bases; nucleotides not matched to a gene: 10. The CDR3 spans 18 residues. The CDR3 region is CASSLVRLAGGQGETQYF. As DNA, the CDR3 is TGTGCCAGCAGCTTAGTGAGACTAGCGGGGGGCCAGGGGGAGACCCAGTACTTC. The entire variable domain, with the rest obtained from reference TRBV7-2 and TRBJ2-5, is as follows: GAGVSQSPSNKVTEKGKDVELRCDPISGHTALYWYRQSLGQGLEFLIYFQGNSAPDKSGLPSDRFSAERTGGSVSTLTIQRTQQEDSAVYLCASSLVRLAGGQGETQYFGPGTRLLVL.

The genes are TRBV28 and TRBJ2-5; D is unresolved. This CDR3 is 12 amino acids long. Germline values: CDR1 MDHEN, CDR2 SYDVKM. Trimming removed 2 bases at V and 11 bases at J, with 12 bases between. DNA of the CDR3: TGTGCCAGCAGTTTAGCAACCGGGTCTCAGTACTTC. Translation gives CASSLATGSQYF.

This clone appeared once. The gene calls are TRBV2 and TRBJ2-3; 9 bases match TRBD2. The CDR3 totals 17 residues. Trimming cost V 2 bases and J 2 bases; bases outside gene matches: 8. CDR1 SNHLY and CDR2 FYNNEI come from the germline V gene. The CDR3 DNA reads TGTGCCAGCAGTGAATCCCGGCTAGCGGGACCCACAGATACGCAGTATTTT. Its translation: CASSESRLAGPTDTQYF.

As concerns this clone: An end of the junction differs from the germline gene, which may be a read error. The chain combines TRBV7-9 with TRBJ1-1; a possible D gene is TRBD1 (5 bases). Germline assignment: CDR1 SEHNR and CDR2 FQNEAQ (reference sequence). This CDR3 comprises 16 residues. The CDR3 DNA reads TGTGCCAGCACCTTAGGACACCTAAAAATGAACACTGAAGCTTTCTTT. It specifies CASTLGHLKMNTEAFF.